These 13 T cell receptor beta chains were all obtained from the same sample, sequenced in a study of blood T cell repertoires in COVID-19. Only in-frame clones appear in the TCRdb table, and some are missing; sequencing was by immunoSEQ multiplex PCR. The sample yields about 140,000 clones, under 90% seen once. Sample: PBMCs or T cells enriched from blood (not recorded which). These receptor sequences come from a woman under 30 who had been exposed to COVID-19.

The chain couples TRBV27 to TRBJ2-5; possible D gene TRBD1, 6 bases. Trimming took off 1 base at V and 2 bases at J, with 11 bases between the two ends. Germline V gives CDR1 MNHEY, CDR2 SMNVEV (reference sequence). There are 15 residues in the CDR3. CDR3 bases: TGTGCCAGCAGTTTATACTCGGGACAACAAGAGACCCAGTACTTC. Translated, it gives CASSLYSGQQETQYF.

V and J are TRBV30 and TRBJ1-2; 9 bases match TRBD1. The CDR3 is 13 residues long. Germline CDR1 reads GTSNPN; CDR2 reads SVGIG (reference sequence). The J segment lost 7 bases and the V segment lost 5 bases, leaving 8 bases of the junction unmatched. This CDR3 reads CAWETGTGFGYTF. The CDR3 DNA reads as TGTGCCTGGGAGACCGGGACAGGGTTTGGCTACACCTTC.

The DNA for the CDR3 is TGTGCCAGCAGTTTATTCCCAGGAAGAACTGAAGCTTTCTTT. It is translated as CASSLFPGRTEAFF. V and J are TRBV27 and TRBJ1-1; D unresolved. The V end lost 1 base, the J end lost 5 bases, and 11 bases lay between the germline ends. CDR1 MNHEY and CDR2 SMNVEV come from the germline V gene (reference sequence). The CDR3 length is 14 residues.

The CDR3 region is CASSFSGGYEQYF. CDR3 DNA sequence: TGTGCCAGCAGCTTTTCGGGGGGCTACGAGCAGTACTTC. The chain has TRBV7-3 and TRBJ2-7; 7 bases are shared with TRBD2. The V and J ends lost 3 bases and 3 bases, in that order; junction bases with no gene match: 2. The CDR3 contains 13 residues. CDR1 SGHTA and CDR2 FQGTGA come from the germline V gene.

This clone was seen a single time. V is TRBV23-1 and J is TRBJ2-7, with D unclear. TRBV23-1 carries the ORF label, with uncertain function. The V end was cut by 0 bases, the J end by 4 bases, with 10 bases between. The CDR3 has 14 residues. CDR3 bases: TGCGCCAGCAGTCAATCGCAGATCAAATACGAGCAGTACTTC. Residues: CASSQSQIKYEQYF.

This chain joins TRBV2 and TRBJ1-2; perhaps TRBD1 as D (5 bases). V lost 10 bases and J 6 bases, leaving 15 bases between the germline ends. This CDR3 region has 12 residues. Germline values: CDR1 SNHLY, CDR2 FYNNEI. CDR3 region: CANSGYTNGYTF. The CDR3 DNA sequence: TGTGCCAATTCAGGGTACACCAATGGCTACACCTTC.

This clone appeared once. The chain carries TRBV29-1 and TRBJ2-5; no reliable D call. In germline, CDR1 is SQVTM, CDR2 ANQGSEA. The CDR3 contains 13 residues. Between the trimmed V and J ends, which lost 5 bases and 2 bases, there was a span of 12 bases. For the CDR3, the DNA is TGCAGCGTTAGAAAACTGCCTCAAGAGACCCAGTACTTC. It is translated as CSVRKLPQETQYF.

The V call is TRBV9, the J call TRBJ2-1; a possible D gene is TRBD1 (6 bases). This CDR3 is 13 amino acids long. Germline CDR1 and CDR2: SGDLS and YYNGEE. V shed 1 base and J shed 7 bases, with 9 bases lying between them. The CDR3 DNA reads TGTGCCAGCAGCGTACAACAGGGTAATGAGCAGTTCTTC. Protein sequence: CASSVQQGNEQFF.

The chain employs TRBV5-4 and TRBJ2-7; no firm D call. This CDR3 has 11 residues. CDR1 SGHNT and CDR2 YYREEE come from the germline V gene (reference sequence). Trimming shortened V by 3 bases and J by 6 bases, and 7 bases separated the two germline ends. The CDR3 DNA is TGTGCCAGCAGCTCAAACAGCGAGCAGTACTTC. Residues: CASSSNSEQYF.

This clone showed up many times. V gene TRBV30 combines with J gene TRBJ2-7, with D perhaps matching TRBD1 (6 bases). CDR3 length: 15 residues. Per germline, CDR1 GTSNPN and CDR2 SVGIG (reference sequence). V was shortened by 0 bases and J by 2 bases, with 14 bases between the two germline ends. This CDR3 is CAWSVRQDGPYEQYF. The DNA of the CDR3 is TGTGCCTGGAGTGTACGACAGGATGGCCCCTACGAGCAGTACTTC.

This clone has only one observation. The CDR3 nucleotides read TGTGCCAGCAGCGAGCGGGAAAAAGGGATCGACGAGCAGTACTTC. This gives the protein CASSEREKGIDEQYF. The chain joins TRBV5-4 to TRBJ2-7; 7 nucleotides align to TRBD2. V lost 4 bases to trimming and J lost 5 bases; unmatched junction nucleotides: 12. This CDR3 is 15 amino acids long. Germline CDR1 and CDR2: SGHNT and YYREEE (reference sequence). Variable domain in full (rest from reference TRBV5-4 and TRBJ2-7): ETGVTQSPTHLIKTRGQQVTLRCSSQSGHNTVSWYQQALGQGPQFIFQYYREEENGRGNFPPRFSGLQFPNYSSELNVNALELDDSALYLCASSEREKGIDEQYFGPGTRLTVT.

The CDR3 protein is CSVGNSNQPQHF. The CDR3 nucleotides are TGCAGCGTTGGTAATAGCAATCAGCCCCAGCATTTT. The chain joins TRBV29-1 to TRBJ1-5; D not certain. Trimming shortened V by 4 bases and J by 0 bases, and 4 bases separated the two germline ends. The CDR3 loop spans 12 amino acids. Germline V lookup: CDR1 SQVTM, CDR2 ANQGSEA. The full variable domain, in which reference TRBV29-1 and TRBJ1-5 provide the parts outside the CDR3, is SAVISQKPSRDICQRGTSLTIQCQVDSQVTMMFWYRQQPGQSLTLIATANQGSEATYESGFVIDKFPISRPNLTFSTLTVSNMSPEDSSIYLCSVGNSNQPQHFGDGTRLSIL.

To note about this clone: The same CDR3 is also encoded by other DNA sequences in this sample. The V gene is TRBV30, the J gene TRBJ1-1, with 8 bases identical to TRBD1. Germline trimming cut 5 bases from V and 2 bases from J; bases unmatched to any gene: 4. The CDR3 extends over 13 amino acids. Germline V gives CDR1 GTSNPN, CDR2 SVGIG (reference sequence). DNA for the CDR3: TGTGCCTGGGCCACAGGGGGTAACACTGAAGCTTTCTTT. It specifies CAWATGGNTEAFF. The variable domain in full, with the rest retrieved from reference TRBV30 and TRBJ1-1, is SQTIHQWPATLVQPVGSPLSLECTVEGTSNPNLYWYRQAAGRGLQLLFYSVGIGQISSEVPQNLSASRPQDRQFILSSKKLLLSDSGFYLCAWATGGNTEAFFGQGTRLTVV.